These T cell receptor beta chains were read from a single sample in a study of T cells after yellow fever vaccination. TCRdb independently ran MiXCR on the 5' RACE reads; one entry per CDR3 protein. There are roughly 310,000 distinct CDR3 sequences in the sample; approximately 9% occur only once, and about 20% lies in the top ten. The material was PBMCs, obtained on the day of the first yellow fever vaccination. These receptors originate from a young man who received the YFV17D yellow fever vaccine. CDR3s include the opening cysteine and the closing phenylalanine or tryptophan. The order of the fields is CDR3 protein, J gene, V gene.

CARSGTSLKGTQYF	TRBJ2-3	TRBV6-1
CASSYYDSGNQPQHF	TRBJ1-5	TRBV5-5
CASSFLAGGPTDTQYF	TRBJ2-3	TRBV7-8
CASTPYPPSGGAYEQYF	TRBJ2-7	TRBV6-1
CASSLEGTGDFLNTEAFF	TRBJ1-1	TRBV11-2
CASSLTYGAQARGKLFF	TRBJ1-4	TRBV12-3/TRBV12-4
CSAEGDRAYNEQFF	TRBJ2-1	TRBV20-1
CASTLRGQADTEAFF	TRBJ1-1	TRBV12-3/TRBV12-4
CAISESAGNTGELFF	TRBJ2-2	TRBV10-3
CSASFGTALYNEQFF	TRBJ2-1	TRBV20-1
CAWRNTGYEKLFF	TRBJ1-4	TRBV30